A selection of T cell receptor beta chains follows, all from one sample in a study of blood T cell repertoires in COVID-19. Assay used: immunoSEQ multiplex PCR; TCRdb lists only in-frame clones, some missing. The table lists approximately 140,000 clones, around nine tenths of them singletons. The sequencing input was peripheral blood. The receptors were gathered from a human donor in a cohort sampled during active COVID-19. Both conserved end residues are part of each CDR3.

V gene,CDR3 protein
TRBV10-3,CAISEPDREWDEQFF
TRBV2,CASSETGTSGFGETQYF
TRBV5-1,CASKRDPMNSPLHF
TRBV11-3,CASSQGSYEQYF
TRBV19,CASSIGKGQISSEQFF
TRBV5-8,CASSLGQGAIYGYTF
TRBV9,CASSVLAGSNTGELFF
TRBV6-5,CASRLGAHNQYPQHF
TRBV10-3,CAISESTDMNTEAFF
TRBV18,CASSPMVAGTSTDTQYF
TRBV4-2,CASSQRQGAVSPLHF
TRBV6-5,CASKGGAGEKLFF
TRBV30,CAWRLESHQPQHF
TRBV7-2,CASSLERQWAEQFF
TRBV30,CAWSVGSAGGTDTQYF
TRBV4-2,CASSQDLGDRSRFRNTIYF
TRBV5-6,CASSFSFSGANVLTF
TRBV9,CASSLAGQAAPLHF
TRBV10-3,CAISFGLAVSTDTQYF
TRBV6-5,CASSYRGETQYF
TRBV6-5,CASRTGGSGANVLTF
TRBV28,CASSFWTSGRRAEQFF
TRBV9,CASSGQGARGEQYF
TRBV19,CASSMGTSDNEQFF
TRBV7-2,CASSLRQGAGEQYF
TRBV27,CASSSTGGIREQYF
TRBV5-1,CASSEGLAGKGTQYF
TRBV14,CASSQGQGTLYGYTF
TRBV2,CASSPLLSTTIYF
TRBV23-1,CASSRLVLHVRTEAFF
TRBV27,CASSPSPTGSNYGYTF
TRBV28,CASTPGTGAPFRTGELFF
TRBV5-5,CASSLVFFGTGGANEKLFF
TRBV24-1,CATSDPHRTRNEQFF
TRBV10-3,CAISDGQGAGNIQYF
TRBV6-9,CASSTGPTNEKLFF
TRBV4-2,CASSPGTSGDSYNEQFF
TRBV3-1/TRBV3-2,CASSQWTAQETQYF